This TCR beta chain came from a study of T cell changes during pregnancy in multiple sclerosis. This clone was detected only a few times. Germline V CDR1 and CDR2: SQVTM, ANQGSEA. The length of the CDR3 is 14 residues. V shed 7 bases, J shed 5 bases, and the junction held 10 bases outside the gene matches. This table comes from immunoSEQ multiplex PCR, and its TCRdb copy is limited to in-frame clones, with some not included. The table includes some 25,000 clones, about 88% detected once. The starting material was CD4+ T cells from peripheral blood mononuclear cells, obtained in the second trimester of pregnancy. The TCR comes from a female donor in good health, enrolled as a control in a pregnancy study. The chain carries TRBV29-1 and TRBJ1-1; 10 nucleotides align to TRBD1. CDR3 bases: TGCAGCGCAATCCGGGGGGGACAGGGGACTGAAGCTTTCTTT. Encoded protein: CSAIRGGQGTEAFF. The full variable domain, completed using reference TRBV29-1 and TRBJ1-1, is SAVISQKPSRDICQRGTSLTIQCQVDSQVTMMFWYRQQPGQSLTLIATANQGSEATYESGFVIDKFPISRPNLTFSTLTVSNMSPEDSSIYLCSAIRGGQGTEAFFGQGTRLTVV.